The 16 T cell receptor beta chains presented below share a single source sample, sequenced in a study of blood T cell repertoires in COVID-19. TCRdb's table, derived via immunoSEQ multiplex PCR, lists solely in-frame clones and lacks some. The sample yields about 150,000 clones, 85% to 95% seen once. The sequenced sample consisted of peripheral blood. The receptors here all came from a man in his fifties with acute or convalescent COVID-19.

The rearrangement joins TRBV9 to TRBJ2-1, with 7 bases that match TRBD1. The CDR3 has 16 residues. CDR1 is SGDLS and CDR2 is YYNGEE in the germline V gene. V dropped 4 bases and J dropped 10; count of bases not matched to a gene: 17. CDR3 residues: CASSLRNSRDSTEQFF. CDR3 coding DNA: TGTGCCAGCAGCCTCAGGAACTCCCGGGACAGTACCGAGCAGTTCTTC.

On this clone itself: Other nucleotide sequences in the sample specify the same CDR3. This sequence joins TRBV19 and TRBJ1-5; 8 bases align to TRBD1. This CDR3 spans 14 amino acids. With 6 bases clipped from V and 2 bases from J, the junction kept 3 bases outside the gene matches. CDR1 and CDR2 (germline): LNHDA, SQIVND (reference sequence). The CDR3 coding sequence is TGTGCCAGTAGCGGACAGGGCGGCAATCAGCCCCAGCATTTT. Amino acids: CASSGQGGNQPQHF.

This chain joins TRBV18 and TRBJ1-1; TRBD1 matches at 7 bases. With V trimmed by 3 bases and J by 5 bases, 15 bases remained unmatched. Germline V gene data show CDR1 as KGHSH and CDR2 as LQKENI. The CDR3 is 17 residues long. The CDR3 spells CASSPRRDSSASTEAFF. The CDR3 DNA follows: TGTGCCAGCTCACCCCGGCGGGACAGTTCTGCGAGTACTGAAGCTTTCTTT.

The chain is built from TRBV18 and TRBJ1-2, with 8 bases aligning to TRBD1. Germline loops: CDR1 KGHSH, CDR2 LQKENI. The CDR3 length is 17 residues. J was trimmed by 3 bases and V by 3 bases; bases with no gene match: 12. CDR3 residues: CASSPIYGQGEDYGYTF. The CDR3 nucleotides are TGTGCCAGCTCACCGATTTATGGACAGGGCGAAGACTATGGCTACACCTTC.

J is TRBJ1-2 and V is TRBV6-5, with D possibly matching TRBD1 (6 bases). Trimming stripped 6 bases from V and 4 bases from J, with 15 bases between. The CDR3 covers 14 residues. The germline CDR1 and CDR2 sequences are MNHEY and SVGAGI. The CDR3 DNA is TGTGCCAGCAGACAAACAGGACAGACCTATGGCTACACCTTC. It translates to CASRQTGQTYGYTF.

The genes are TRBV4-2 and TRBJ2-2, with D unresolved. The germline V and J ends were trimmed by 4 bases and 2 bases, with 17 bases remaining between them. This CDR3 region has 17 residues. The germline V gene has CDR1 LGHNA and CDR2 YNFKEQ. The CDR3 protein is CASSPRLAMGNTGELFF. In nucleotides, the CDR3 is TGTGCCAGCAGCCCTCGCTTAGCAATGGGTAACACCGGGGAGCTGTTTTTT.

The genes are TRBV4-1 and TRBJ2-6; D ambiguous. With 2 bases removed from V and 3 bases from J, the gap between germline ends came to 8 bases. This CDR3 spans 15 amino acids. CDR1 and CDR2 (germline): MGHRA, YSYEKL. CDR3 region: CASSQYPIGANVLTF. DNA for the CDR3: TGCGCCAGCAGCCAATACCCTATTGGGGCCAACGTCCTGACTTTC.

This rearrangement joins TRBV4-2 to TRBJ2-1, with 8 nucleotides matching TRBD1. Trimming removed 1 base from V and 2 bases from J; junction bases left unmatched: 4. The CDR3 is made up of 16 amino acids. The germline V gene has CDR1 LGHNA and CDR2 YNFKEQ. The DNA of the CDR3 is TGTGCCAGCAGCCAAGGTGTACAGGGGGCCTACAATGAGCAGTTCTTC. It encodes CASSQGVQGAYNEQFF.

The chain is built from TRBV7-9 and TRBJ1-1; D is ambiguous. The germline CDR1 and CDR2 sequences are SEHNR and FQNEAQ (reference sequence). The V end was cut by 5 bases, the J end by 4 bases, with 17 bases between. This CDR3 spans 15 amino acids. The CDR3 protein is CASSIPGVVGTEAFF. CDR3 sequence (DNA): TGTGCCAGCAGCATCCCCGGGGTCGTAGGCACTGAAGCTTTCTTT.

The table lists this clone with a count of one. V and J are TRBV19 and TRBJ2-1; D gene uncertain. CDR3 length: 14 amino acids. In germline, CDR1 is LNHDA, CDR2 SQIVND (reference sequence). Trimming left V 5 bases short and J 6 bases short, with 14 bases between. The CDR3, as DNA: TGTGCCAGTAGTCCAGGTGGCAGCCTCAATGAGCAGTTCTTC. Encoded protein: CASSPGGSLNEQFF.

This chain connects TRBV28 to TRBJ2-5; 7 bases are a match to TRBD2. There are 15 residues in the CDR3. V was clipped by 5 bases and J by 4 bases; unmatched bases: 10. Germline loops: CDR1 MDHEN, CDR2 SYDVKM. The CDR3 DNA is TGTGCCAGCAGTGGGGGGAGGGCCTGGGGAGAGACCCAGTACTTC. Its translation is CASSGGRAWGETQYF.

The rearrangement uses TRBV28 and TRBJ2-7, with 14 positions matching TRBD2. Trimming took 5 bases from V and 2 from J; bases not matched to a gene: 5. The V gene's germline CDR1 is MDHEN and CDR2 SYDVKM. This CDR3 has 16 amino acids. In DNA form, the CDR3 reads TGTGCCAGCAGTCGTGGGACTAGCGGGAGACCCTACGAGCAGTACTTC. As protein: CASSRGTSGRPYEQYF. The full variable domain, in which reference TRBV28 and TRBJ2-7 provide the parts outside the CDR3, is DVKVTQSSRYLVKRTGEKVFLECVQDMDHENMFWYRQDPGLGLRLIYFSYDVKMKEKGDIPEGYSVSREKKERFSLILESASTNQTSMYLCASSRGTSGRPYEQYFGPGTRLTVT.

The chain couples TRBV28 to TRBJ1-5; 12 positions match TRBD1. Germline V gene lookup returns CDR1 MDHEN and CDR2 SYDVKM. CDR3 size: 15 residues. V trimming: 2 bases; J trimming: 6 bases; junction bases outside the gene matches: 2. In nucleotides, the CDR3 is TGTGCCAGCAGTTTAGGGACAGGGGGCTTTCAGCCCCAGCATTTT. Encoded protein: CASSLGTGGFQPQHF. Combining the CDR3 with reference TRBV28 and TRBJ1-5 gives the whole variable domain DVKVTQSSRYLVKRTGEKVFLECVQDMDHENMFWYRQDPGLGLRLIYFSYDVKMKEKGDIPEGYSVSREKKERFSLILESASTNQTSMYLCASSLGTGGFQPQHFGDGTRLSIL.

The chain links TRBV5-1 to TRBJ2-3; 9 nucleotides match TRBD1. Germline CDR1 reads SGHRS; CDR2 reads YFSETQ. The V gene end was trimmed by 7 bases and the J gene end by 2 bases; junction bases not matched to a gene: 8. There are 15 residues in the CDR3. The CDR3 nucleotides read TGCGCCAGCGGGGCCGGGACAGGGATCACAGATACGCAGTATTTT. This codes for CASGAGTGITDTQYF.

The rearrangement uses TRBV18 and TRBJ2-2; D possibly corresponds to TRBD2 (6 bases). The CDR3 totals 15 residues. Trimming left V 2 bases short and J 0 bases short, with 7 bases between. In germline, CDR1 is KGHSH, CDR2 LQKENI. CDR3 sequence reads: CASSPVAANTGELFF. DNA of the CDR3: TGTGCCAGCTCACCAGTAGCGGCGAACACCGGGGAGCTGTTTTTT.

This clone has more than one count but fewer than ten. The V and J genes are TRBV15 and TRBJ2-1, with TRBD2 identical over 16 bases. V lost 0 bases and J lost 7; bases outside the gene matches: 0. The CDR3 spans 16 residues. Germline values: CDR1 LNHNV, CDR2 YYDKDF (reference sequence). CDR3 residues: CATSREGLAGGNEQFF. DNA for the CDR3: TGTGCCACCAGCAGAGAGGGACTAGCGGGGGGGAATGAGCAGTTCTTC.